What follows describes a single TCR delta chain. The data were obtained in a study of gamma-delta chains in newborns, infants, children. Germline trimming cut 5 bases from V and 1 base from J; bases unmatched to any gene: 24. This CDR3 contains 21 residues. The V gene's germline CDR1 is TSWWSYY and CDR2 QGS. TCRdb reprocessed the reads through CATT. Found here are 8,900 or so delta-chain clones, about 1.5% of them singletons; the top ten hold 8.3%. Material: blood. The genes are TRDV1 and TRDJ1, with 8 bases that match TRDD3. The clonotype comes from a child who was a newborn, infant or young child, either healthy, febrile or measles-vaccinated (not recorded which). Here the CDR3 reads CALGTYPALPALGGSTDKLIF. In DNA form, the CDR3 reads TGTGCTCTTGGGACGTATCCGGCGCTCCCCGCACTGGGGGGGAGCACCGATAAACTCATCTTT.